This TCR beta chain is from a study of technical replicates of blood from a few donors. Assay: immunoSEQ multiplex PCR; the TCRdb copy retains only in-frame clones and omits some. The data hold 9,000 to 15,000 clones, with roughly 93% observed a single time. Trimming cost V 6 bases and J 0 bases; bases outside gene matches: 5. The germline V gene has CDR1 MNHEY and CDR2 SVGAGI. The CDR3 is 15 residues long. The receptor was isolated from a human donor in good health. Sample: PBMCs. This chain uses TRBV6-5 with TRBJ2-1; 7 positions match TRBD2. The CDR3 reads CASRALADSYNEQFF. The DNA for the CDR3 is TGTGCCAGCAGAGCTCTAGCGGACTCCTACAATGAGCAGTTCTTC.